Listed below are T cell receptor beta chains from one sample, sequenced in a study of cytomegalovirus exposure and HLA in healthy donors. Data came from immunoSEQ multiplex PCR; TCRdb stores just in-frame clones and leaves some out. The sample carries about 120,000 clones, approximately 79% recorded once. The sequenced material came from PBMCs. Receptors were obtained from a man aged 25-45 years in good health and CMV-seronegative. Each CDR3 is given with its conserved first and last residue. A D gene is named only where the DNA matches it firmly. Size tells how often a clone was seen (once, few, many) or the class of an expanded clone, and some rows leave it out.

D,V,J,size,DNA,CDR3
TRBD2,TRBV7-9,TRBJ2-7,-,TGTGCCAGCAGGTCTGCGCTGGGGGGGAGCGAGCAGTACTTC,CASRSALGGSEQYF
-,TRBV29-1,TRBJ2-3,-,TGCAGCGTTGACCCCGACAGCGCTAGCACAGATACGCAGTATTTT,CSVDPDSASTDTQYF
-,TRBV19,TRBJ2-2,-,TGTGCCAGTAGTATAGTGGCGTTCGGGATCGCGAACACCGGGGAGCTGTTTTTT,CASSIVAFGIANTGELFF
-,TRBV7-6,TRBJ2-7,-,TGTGCCAGCAGCTTAGCGTCGTCGGTTCGCGAGCAGTACTTC,CASSLASSVREQYF
-,TRBV7-9,TRBJ2-1,few,TGTGCCAGCAGCGTCCCGATCAGGGGACGTTCATACAATGAGCAGTTCTTC,CASSVPIRGRSYNEQFF
TRBD1,TRBV10-3,TRBJ1-4,-,TGTGCCATCAGTGACCCGACAGGGGAGAATGAAAAACTGTTTTTT,CAISDPTGENEKLFF
TRBD1,TRBV5-8,TRBJ2-1,once,TGTGCCAGCAGAAGGACAGGGACGAATGAGCAGTTCTTC,CASRRTGTNEQFF
TRBD1,TRBV6-6,TRBJ1-5,few,TGTGCCAGCAATGGACAGGAGCCATCACATCAGCCCCAGCATTTT,CASNGQEPSHQPQHF
-,TRBV7-6,TRBJ1-5,-,TGTGCCAGCAGCACCAAATGGGGGAGGCGTAGCAATCAGCCCCAGCATTTT,CASSTKWGRRSNQPQHF
TRBD1,TRBV4-3,TRBJ2-2,-,TGCGCCAGCAGCCACGCAGGGACAGATCCCGGGGAGCTGTTTTTT,CASSHAGTDPGELFF
TRBD1,TRBV6-5,TRBJ1-5,-,TGTGCCAGCAGGGGACAGGGAGGCAATCAGCCCCAGCATTTT,CASRGQGGNQPQHF
-,TRBV20-1,TRBJ1-5,-,TGCAGTGCTCAGGATCAGCCCCAGCATTTT,CSAQDQPQHF
-,TRBV6-5,TRBJ1-2,once,TGTGCCATCCGGAGAGGGACCATAGGGGGATATGGCTACACCTTC,CAIRRGTIGGYGYTF
-,TRBV11-2,TRBJ1-6,-,TGTGCCAGCAGCTTAGTGTACGGACTTAATTCACCCCTCCACTTT,CASSLVYGLNSPLHF
-,TRBV2,TRBJ1-1,once,TGTGCCAGCAGTGATCGAGAGGGGAACACTGAAGCTTTCTTT,CASSDREGNTEAFF
TRBD2,TRBV7-3,TRBJ2-1,-,TGTGCCAGCAGCTTAAAGCGGGGGACCTACAATGAGCAGTTCTTC,CASSLKRGTYNEQFF
TRBD1,TRBV11-2,TRBJ2-7,-,TGTGCCAGCAGCTTAGAAGGGACAGGGTTCTACGAGCAGTACTTC,CASSLEGTGFYEQYF
TRBD2,TRBV6-1,TRBJ2-7,once,TGTGCCAGCAGTGACCCACGTATAGTTGGACTAGCAGTTTCCGGCTACGAGCAGTACTTC,CASSDPRIVGLAVSGYEQYF
TRBD1,TRBV18,TRBJ1-2,-,TGTGCCAGCTCGCGGACAGGGGGCGAGAGTCACTATGGCTACACCTTC,CASSRTGGESHYGYTF
TRBD2,TRBV10-1,TRBJ2-1,-,TGCGCCAGCAGTGTTCTTAGCGGGGGATCCTACAATGAGCAGTTCTTC,CASSVLSGGSYNEQFF
-,TRBV7-9,TRBJ2-7,-,TGTGCCAGCAGCTTAGGGACGGGCGGGCCCTACGAGCAGTACTTC,CASSLGTGGPYEQYF
TRBD2,TRBV7-9,TRBJ2-1,-,TGTGCCAGCAGCTCCCAGCGGGATCGACGAAGCTCCTACAATGAGCAGTTCTTC,CASSSQRDRRSSYNEQFF
-,TRBV7-9,TRBJ1-2,-,TGTGCCAGCAGCTTAGAAGGTCCAGGGGAGGGCTACACCTTC,CASSLEGPGEGYTF
-,TRBV15,TRBJ2-7,-,TGTGCCACCAGCGCACAAACAGGGACCTACGAGCAGTACTTC,CATSAQTGTYEQYF
-,TRBV5-1,TRBJ1-1,-,TGCGCCAGCAGCCCCTATGGGAACACTGAAGCTTTCTTT,CASSPYGNTEAFF
TRBD1,TRBV19,TRBJ2-7,-,TGTGCCAGTAGTACAGACGCCGGGACAGGGGGGTACGAGCAGTACTTC,CASSTDAGTGGYEQYF
TRBD1,TRBV5-6,TRBJ1-2,-,TGTGCCAGCACCGTAGGACAGGGGGCTATCTATGGCTACACCTTC,CASTVGQGAIYGYTF
TRBD1,TRBV10-2,TRBJ1-2,once,TGCGCCAGCAATCAAGGACAGGGAGGATATGGCTACACCTTC,CASNQGQGGYGYTF
-,TRBV11-2,TRBJ2-7,-,TGTGCCAGCAGCTTAGATAAGGGGAACGAGCAGTACTTC,CASSLDKGNEQYF
-,TRBV7-3,TRBJ1-2,-,TGTGCCAGCAGCTTCAACAGCAGGGGTCGGCGTGGCTACACCTTC,CASSFNSRGRRGYTF
-,TRBV6-1,TRBJ1-1,-,TGTGCCAGCAGTTTTGGGGGGGAGGACACTGAAGCTTTCTTT,CASSFGGEDTEAFF
TRBD1,TRBV15,TRBJ1-2,-,TGTGCCACCAGCCCCAGAACAACAGGGGAAGGCTACACCTTC,CATSPRTTGEGYTF
TRBD1,TRBV6-5,TRBJ1-1,-,TGTGCCAGCAGTTGGACAGGGGGCGCGGGGATCGGAGCTTTCTTT,CASSWTGGAGIGAFF
TRBD1,TRBV19,TRBJ2-7,-,TGTGCCAGTAGTACAGCCGGGACAGGGGCCTACGAGCAGTACTTC,CASSTAGTGAYEQYF
TRBD2,TRBV5-6,TRBJ2-7,-,TGTGCCAGCAGCCGGACTAGCACGTACTACGAGCAGTACTTC,CASSRTSTYYEQYF
-,TRBV4-1,TRBJ2-7,-,TGCGCCAGCAGCCAAGAACGGGAAGGGTATGGCGAGCAGTACTTC,CASSQEREGYGEQYF
-,TRBV6-1,TRBJ1-1,few,TGTGCCAGCAGCGTCGACAGAGCTGAAGCTTTCTTT,CASSVDRAEAFF
-,TRBV4-1,TRBJ1-3,few,TGCGCCAGCAGCCAAGAAGACTGGAGCTCTGGAAACACCATATATTTT,CASSQEDWSSGNTIYF
-,TRBV27,TRBJ2-2,once,TGTGCCAGCAGTCTGAACACCGGGGAGCTGTTTTTT,CASSLNTGELFF
-,TRBV9,TRBJ1-1,-,TGTGCCAGCAGCGTAGTCCCAGGAGGACCTGAAGCTTTCTTT,CASSVVPGGPEAFF
-,TRBV28,TRBJ1-1,-,TGTGCCAGCAGTTCTGCCCTAATTGAAGCTTTCTTT,CASSSALIEAFF
-,TRBV12-5,TRBJ2-5,-,TGTGCTAGTGCCCCGGGTTTCGGGGGAGTTGCGGAGACCCAGTACTTC,CASAPGFGGVAETQYF
-,TRBV28,TRBJ2-7,few,TGTGCCAGCACCGGGGAGGCCAGGGCCTACGAGCAGTACTTC,CASTGEARAYEQYF
TRBD1,TRBV9,TRBJ2-3,-,TGTGCCAGCAGCGTAGCTACGTGGGGGACAGACACAGATACGCAGTATTTT,CASSVATWGTDTDTQYF
-,TRBV5-1,TRBJ2-2,-,TGCGCCAGCAGCACCGCGCAGGGGGGCACCGGGGAGCTGTTTTTT,CASSTAQGGTGELFF
-,TRBV28,TRBJ1-1,-,TGTGCCAGCAGTTTATTGACAGAGATGAACACTGAAGCTTTCTTT,CASSLLTEMNTEAFF
-,TRBV11-3,TRBJ1-1,-,TGTGCCAGCAGCTTAGGGGGGGACTTGAACACTGAAGCTTTCTTT,CASSLGGDLNTEAFF
TRBD1,TRBV7-9,TRBJ2-3,-,TGTGCCAGCAGCTTAACCGGGACAGGGGGCAAGTATTTT,CASSLTGTGGKYF
TRBD1,TRBV7-2,TRBJ2-5,few,TGTGCCAGCAGCAGGACAGGTGGCCAAGAGACCCAGTACTTC,CASSRTGGQETQYF
-,TRBV30,TRBJ1-2,-,TGTGCCTGGAGTCCCGAGACAGGCTATGGCTACACCTTC,CAWSPETGYGYTF
TRBD1,TRBV4-3,TRBJ2-7,-,TGCGCCAGCAGCCAAGTTACAGGGGGCGGCTACGAGCAGTACTTC,CASSQVTGGGYEQYF
-,TRBV7-8,TRBJ2-5,-,TGTGCCAGCAGCTTAAGGATAGGAGGGGGGGGGACCAAAGAGACCCAGTACTTC,CASSLRIGGGGTKETQYF
-,TRBV30,TRBJ1-6,-,TGTGCCTGGAGTGATCTAAGGAGCTCCTATAATTCACCCCTCCACTTT,CAWSDLRSSYNSPLHF
-,TRBV6-6,TRBJ2-7,-,TGTGCCAGCAGTCCAGGGGCCTACGAGCAGTACTTC,CASSPGAYEQYF
-,TRBV11-2,TRBJ2-2,-,TGTGCCAGCAGCTCAGGGATGAACACCGGGGAGCTGTTTTTT,CASSSGMNTGELFF
-,TRBV29-1,TRBJ2-4,few,TGCAGCGTTGGGGGGGACAAAAACATTCAGTACTTC,CSVGGDKNIQYF
-,TRBV11-2,TRBJ2-1,-,TGTGCCAGCAGCTTAGGGCTAGCGAACTACAATGAGCAGTTCTTC,CASSLGLANYNEQFF